This T cell receptor (beta chain) was recorded in a study of T cells in Graves' hyperthyroidism and ophthalmopathy. Study outcomes and limitations: Ophthalmopathy could be told apart from stable hyperthyroidism with a 13 V-J model. Expanded thyroid clonotypes (above 0.001) were mostly also found in blood. Ophthalmopathy was model-predicted a median roughly 6.5 months pre-onset.

Exclusion criteria comprised uncontrolled infection, other autoimmune disease, pregnancy or lactation. Germline V gene sequence: CDR1 MNHNS, CDR2 SASEGT. The junction had 10 bases not matched to a gene; V was cut back by 5 bases and J by 3 bases. CDR3 size: 17 residues. This clonotype was detected only a few times. Its antigen is as yet unknown. Amplified TCR beta CDR3 regions came from RNA transcripts. Using the HTBI primer set, a first-round RT-PCR was run on the TCR CDR3. TCRdb re-called the multiplex PCR reads through MiXCR, storing one row per CDR3 protein. The repertoire holds around 440,000 distinct CDR3 sequences, with approximately 14% as singletons.

This chain uses TRBV6-1 with TRBJ1-5, with 10 bases lining up with TRBD1. Sequenced: blood. This TCR came from a woman between 18 and 29 years old with Graves' hyperthyroidism. CDR3 amino acids: CASSKRQGALDNQPQHF. CDR3 coding DNA: TGTGCCAGCAGTAAGCGACAGGGGGCCCTTGACAATCAGCCCCAGCATTTT.